This T cell receptor (beta chain) was obtained from a study of T cell responses to AZD1222 COVID-19 vaccine. This table comes from immunoSEQ multiplex PCR, and its TCRdb copy is limited to in-frame clones, with some not included. The top ten clones hold more than 5.5% of a sample with about 150,000 clones, roughly 90% of them seen once. CDR3 length: 14 residues. CDR1 and CDR2 from the germline V gene are LNHDA and SQIVND (reference sequence). J gave up 5 bases and V 5 bases, and 4 bases lay outside the gene matches. Study results and caveats: After the peak T cell response, and only then, were repertoires sampled. Reportedly, nearly half of unique spike TCRs recognized epitopes outside B.1.351/B.1.1.7 mutations.

Remarks on this clone: Its specificity is unknown.

This TCR was recovered from an adult in good health. This rearrangement joins TRBV19 to TRBJ1-4; 8 bases map to TRBD1. Sequencing was performed on peripheral blood, taken on day 0 of MenACWY control vaccination. Here the CDR3 DNA reads TGTGCCAGTAGTTCGGGACAGGACAATGAAAAACTGTTTTTT. This encodes CASSSGQDNEKLFF.